This T cell receptor (beta chain) was found in a study of control samples from healthy donors and cancer patients. Deletions cut 2 bases from V and 0 bases from J, with 7 bases between. CDR3 length: 14 residues. CDR1 and CDR2 from the germline V gene are GTSNPN and SVGIG (reference sequence). Clones were sequenced by immunoSEQ multiplex PCR, and TCRdb holds only the in-frame ones, with some missing. The table has about 150,000 clones, roughly 93% seen once. The sequence was obtained from a man aged 50 to 59 in good health. The chain employs TRBV30 and TRBJ1-4; the D is unclear. Sample: blood. CDR3 bases: TGTGCCTGGAGTTTGAGTGCAACTAATGAAAAACTGTTTTTT. This sequence encodes CAWSLSATNEKLFF.